Shown below are 30 T cell receptor beta chains from a single sample sequenced in a study of T-cell reconstitution after alpha-beta-depleted transplantation in children (dated by TCRdb to between 2015 and 2016). Receptor libraries were prepared by PCR. The sample was run on an Illumina HiSeq 2500. TCR libraries were prepared with molecular barcoding, using unique molecular identifiers to normalize TCRbeta repertoire quantification. TCRdb reworked the public reads: Q25 trimming with fastp, MiXCR clone assembly, productive beta chains retained. Here each entry gathers all rows of one CDR3 protein and keeps the most common genes and DNA. Present in this sample are 600,000 to 700,000 distinct CDR3 sequences, roughly 17% of which were seen just once. 1.1% of the sample lies in the top ten. Here the sequenced sample was PBMCs from the stem cell graft donor, taken from the stem cell graft. These receptors all come from a human donor who donated a stem cell graft to a child with acute myeloid leukemia.

The V and J genes are TRBV20-1 and TRBJ1-4; D not resolved. CDR3 length equals 15 residues. Trimming stripped 0 bases from V and 7 bases from J, with 15 bases between. Germline V CDR1 and CDR2: DFQATT, SNEGSKA (reference sequence). The CDR3 DNA reads TGCAGTGCTAGAGATCCCGCCGCGGGTCCTGAAAAACTGTTTTTT. Its translation is CSARDPAAGPEKLFF.

The rearrangement links TRBV28 to TRBJ2-6, with a weak D call TRBD2 (7 bases). Germline V gene lookup returns CDR1 MDHEN and CDR2 SYDVKM. V gave up 0 bases and J gave up 2 bases, with 11 bases separating them. CDR3 length: 17 amino acids. The DNA for the CDR3 is TGTGCCAGCAGTTTATGGGCGGGGGCGACTGGGGCCAACGTCCTGACTTTC. This sequence encodes CASSLWAGATGANVLTF. The entire variable domain, with the rest obtained from reference TRBV28 and TRBJ2-6, is as follows: DVKVTQSSRYLVKRTGEKVFLECVQDMDHENMFWYRQDPGLGLRLIYFSYDVKMKEKGDIPEGYSVSREKKERFSLILESASTNQTSMYLCASSLWAGATGANVLTFGAGSRLTVL.

The table lists this clonotype with a few counts. This chain links TRBV7-2 with TRBJ2-3; TRBD2 matches at 12 bases. Germline trimming cut 6 bases from V and 5 bases from J; bases unmatched to any gene: 12. This CDR3 has 17 residues. Germline V gene sequence: CDR1 SGHTA, CDR2 FQGNSA. The CDR3 loop reads CASSPAPLAGGKDTQYF. For the CDR3, the DNA is TGTGCCAGCAGTCCCGCCCCTCTAGCGGGGGGGAAAGATACGCAGTATTTT.

V usage is TRBV21-1 and J usage is TRBJ2-7. TRBV21-1 is designated a pseudogene. The CDR3 is made up of 16 amino acids. CDR3 loop: CASSHTANSKNYEQYV. In DNA form, the CDR3 reads TGTGCCAGCAGCCACACGGCAAATAGCAAAAACTACGAGCAGTACGTC.

The rearrangement uses TRBV10-3 and TRBJ1-2, with no clear D. This CDR3 is built from 12 residues. Germline assignment: CDR1 ENHRY and CDR2 SYGVKD. The V end lost 0 bases, the J end lost 7 bases, and 6 bases lay between the germline ends. CDR3 bases: TGTGCCATCAGTGAGTCGAGGGTTGGCTACACCTTC. Amino acid sequence: CAISESRVGYTF.

This clonotype was seen ten or more times. The rearrangement uses TRBV11-2 and TRBJ2-3; D is tentatively TRBD1 or TRBD2 (5 bases each). CDR1 and CDR2 (germline): SGHAT, FQNNGV. The CDR3 covers 15 residues. Trimming removed 0 bases at V and 2 bases at J, with 9 bases between. CDR3 amino acids: CASSLDWGTTDTQYF. In DNA form, the CDR3 reads TGTGCCAGCAGCTTAGATTGGGGGACCACAGATACGCAGTATTTT.

The gene calls are TRBV4-1 and TRBJ2-7; the D is unclear. CDR1 and CDR2 from the germline V gene are MGHRA and YSYEKL. This CDR3 contains 16 residues. The V and J ends lost 0 bases and 0 bases respectively, with 12 bases between them. This CDR3 reads CASSQEARTPSYEQYF. CDR3 DNA: TGCGCCAGCAGCCAAGAAGCCAGAACCCCCTCCTACGAGCAGTACTTC.

This clonotype has a handful of counts. The rearrangement joins TRBV12-3 or TRBV12-4 to TRBJ2-6, with D unresolved. The CDR3 sequence is 15 residues long. Trimming removed 3 bases at V and 0 bases at J, with 6 bases between. This chain's CDR3 is CASSFMSSGANVLTF. The CDR3 nucleotides are TGTGCCAGCAGTTTCATGAGCTCTGGGGCCAACGTCCTGACTTTC.

The chain recombines TRBV7-2 with TRBJ1-2; 12 bases line up with TRBD1. The CDR3 length is 16 residues. CDR1 SGHTA and CDR2 FQGNSA come from the germline V gene. The V and J ends lost 3 bases and 2 bases, in that order; junction bases with no gene match: 4. The CDR3 spells CASSFSGTGGNYGYTF. CDR3 sequence (DNA): TGTGCCAGCAGCTTTTCCGGGACAGGGGGCAACTATGGCTACACCTTC.

This clonotype has more than one count but fewer than ten. The chain links TRBV5-8 to TRBJ2-7; the D is unclear. Germline V gene lookup returns CDR1 SGHTS and CDR2 YDEGEE. The CDR3 covers 14 residues. V was trimmed by 0 bases and J by 2 bases, leaving 9 bases between them. The CDR3 loop is CASSLGDNTYEQYV. As DNA, the CDR3 is TGTGCCAGCAGCTTGGGCGACAACACCTACGAGCAGTACGTC.

This clonotype was observed a handful of times. The V and J genes are TRBV5-6 and TRBJ2-2, with D unclear. Trimming left V 4 bases short and J 0 bases short, with 10 bases between. The CDR3 contains 15 residues. Germline CDR1 SGHDT, CDR2 YYEEEE. As DNA, the CDR3 is TGTGCCAGCAGCGCGACACTTGCGAACACCGGGGAGCTGTTTTTT. Protein product: CASSATLANTGELFF.

This clonotype was detected a few times. CDR3 protein: CASSLGGRNTQYF. The CDR3 coding sequence is TGTGCCAGCAGTCTGGGGGGCAGGAATACGCAGTATTTT. The chain couples TRBV5-6 to TRBJ2-3; possibly TRBD1 or TRBD2 for D (6 bases each). Germline CDR1 SGHDT, CDR2 YYEEEE. The V end was cut by 5 bases, the J end by 7 bases, with 14 bases between. CDR3 size: 13 residues.

The rearrangement links TRBV4-3 to TRBJ2-1; 9 positions agree with TRBD2. The germline CDR1 and CDR2 sequences are LGHNA and YSLEER. This CDR3 spans 15 amino acids. V was clipped by 0 bases and J by 6 bases; unmatched bases: 3. The chain's CDR3 is CASSQDSRGGNEQFF. The CDR3 DNA sequence: TGCGCCAGCAGCCAAGACTCGCGGGGGGGCAATGAGCAGTTCTTC.

The sample holds many counts of this clonotype. The chain links TRBV20-1 to TRBJ1-2, with 7 positions matching TRBD1. The V gene's germline CDR1 is DFQATT and CDR2 SNEGSKA (reference sequence). The V segment lost 4 bases and the J segment 2 bases; nucleotides outside the gene matches: 1. This CDR3 spans 12 amino acids. CDR3 in DNA: TGCAGTGCTATGGACAGGAACTATGGCTACACCTTC. Translating gives CSAMDRNYGYTF.

This clonotype has a count of ten or more. The chain links TRBV20-1 to TRBJ1-2, with a tentative D call TRBD1 (6 bases). This CDR3 is 16 amino acids long. Per the germline V gene, CDR1 is DFQATT and CDR2 is SNEGSKA (reference sequence). V was clipped by 0 bases and J by 2 bases, with 16 bases between them. The CDR3 DNA reads as TGCAGTGCTAGAGAGAAGACGGGGGCTGGAAACTATGGCTACACCTTC. This translates into CSAREKTGAGNYGYTF.

Remarks on this clonotype: A much bigger clone sits one base away, suggesting this may be a read error. The chain has TRBV9 and TRBJ2-7; D is unclear. The V end was cut by 3 bases, the J end by 2 bases, with 9 bases between. The CDR3 sequence is 13 residues long. Germline V CDR1 and CDR2: SGDLS, YYNGEE. CDR3 nucleotides: TGTGCCAGCAGCGCGGACGCGACCTACGAGCAGTACTTC. This gives the protein CASSADATYEQYF.

This clonotype was counted ten times or more. This chain's CDR3 is CSAPRQDYTDTQYF. CDR3 nucleotide sequence: TGCAGTGCCCCTCGACAAGACTATACAGATACGCAGTATTTT. The V gene is TRBV20-1, the J gene TRBJ2-3, with a weak D call TRBD2 (5 bases). CDR1 and CDR2 (germline): DFQATT, SNEGSKA (reference sequence). V lost 6 bases, J lost 3 bases, and 16 bases lay in between. The CDR3 sequence is 14 residues long.

This clonotype has more than one count but fewer than ten. The rearrangement joins TRBV6-5 to TRBJ2-7; D ambiguous. The CDR3 covers 14 residues. CDR1 is MNHEY and CDR2 is SVGAGI in the germline V gene. V was cut by 0 bases and J by 2 bases, with 8 bases left in between. The CDR3 DNA is TGTGCCAGCAGTTACTCGTCGGCGACCTACGAGCAGTACTTC. It yields the protein CASSYSSATYEQYF.

The V and J genes are TRBV7-2 and TRBJ2-7, with 9 bases aligning to TRBD1. V trimming: 4 bases; J trimming: 4 bases; junction bases outside the gene matches: 8. Germline lookup yields CDR1 SGHTA and CDR2 FQGNSA. The CDR3 is made up of 15 amino acids. CDR3 sequence: CASSWGPGQGYEQYF. Written as DNA, the CDR3 is TGTGCCAGCAGCTGGGGTCCGGGACAGGGATACGAGCAGTACTTC.

Ten or more counts support this clonotype. The V gene is TRBV29-1, the J gene TRBJ1-2; D call uncertain. This CDR3 has 12 amino acids. V was trimmed by 2 bases and J by 6 bases, leaving 10 bases between them. Per germline, CDR1 SQVTM and CDR2 ANQGSEA. The CDR3 bases are TGCAGCGTTGAACAGGTAGTGGATGGCTACACCTTC. This translates into CSVEQVVDGYTF.

This clonotype was counted at least ten times. V is TRBV20-1 and J is TRBJ1-2, with TRBD1 matching over 7 bases. J gave up 2 bases and V 6 bases, and 12 bases lay outside the gene matches. The CDR3 contains 15 residues. The germline CDR1 and CDR2 sequences are DFQATT and SNEGSKA (reference sequence). This CDR3 is CSARRATGKNYGYTF. The CDR3 bases are TGCAGTGCGAGACGTGCGACAGGGAAAAACTATGGCTACACCTTC.

This clonotype was seen more than once but under ten times. The chain carries TRBV5-1 and TRBJ2-5, with 9 bases that match TRBD2. The CDR3 contains 15 residues. Per the germline V gene, CDR1 is SGHRS and CDR2 is YFSETQ. The V segment lost 4 bases and the J segment 1 base; nucleotides outside the gene matches: 5. Here the CDR3 DNA reads TGCGCCAGCAGCACGGGACTAGCAGGCCAAGAGACCCAGTACTTC. Protein product: CASSTGLAGQETQYF.

The chain's CDR3 is CASSLAGVKNEQFF. CDR3 nucleotide sequence: TGTGCCAGCAGCTTGGCAGGGGTAAAAAATGAGCAGTTCTTC. The V and J genes are TRBV7-2 and TRBJ2-1; D may be TRBD1 (6 bases). The length of the CDR3 is 14 residues. V was pared by 3 bases and J by 7 bases, with 13 bases between. CDR1 is SGHTA and CDR2 is FQGNSA in the germline V gene.

V and J are TRBV30 and TRBJ1-5; D gene uncertain. Germline V gene data show CDR1 as GTSNPN and CDR2 as SVGIG (reference sequence). The V end lost 4 bases, the J end lost 3 bases, and 10 bases lay between the germline ends. The CDR3 loop spans 13 amino acids. As DNA, the CDR3 is TGTGCCTGGAATTCGAGGACCAATCAGCCCCAGCATTTT. It yields the protein CAWNSRTNQPQHF.

This clonotype appeared once. A single base separates this from a much larger clone, so it may be a read error. This CDR3 is CSAVIIRAHHEQFF. CDR3 coding DNA: TGCAGTGCCGTAATAATCAGGGCACACCATGAGCAGTTCTTC. The chain employs TRBV20-1 and TRBJ2-1, with D perhaps TRBD1 (5 bases). Deletions cut 6 bases from V and 8 bases from J, with 20 bases between. This CDR3 region has 14 residues. Germline loops: CDR1 DFQATT, CDR2 SNEGSKA (reference sequence).

V is TRBV7-2 and J is TRBJ2-1; no firm D call. CDR1 and CDR2 from the germline V gene are SGHTA and FQGNSA. V was trimmed by 7 bases and J by 6 bases, leaving 10 bases between them. This CDR3 is 12 amino acids long. This chain's CDR3 is CASTPLGNEQFF. CDR3 sequence (DNA): TGTGCCAGCACCCCGTTAGGCAATGAGCAGTTCTTC.

CDR3 sequence: CSAQARGSDYGYTF. The CDR3, as DNA: TGCAGTGCCCAGGCTCGGGGCTCCGACTATGGCTACACCTTC. The V and J genes are TRBV20-1 and TRBJ1-2; D may be TRBD1 (5 bases). Trimming took 6 bases from V and 3 from J, leaving 17 bases between them. Germline values: CDR1 DFQATT, CDR2 SNEGSKA (reference sequence). The CDR3 extends over 14 amino acids.

V is TRBV7-9 and J is TRBJ1-5, with 9 bases fitting TRBD1. V lost 3 bases to trimming and J lost 6 bases; unmatched junction nucleotides: 6. Germline V gene sequence: CDR1 SEHNR, CDR2 FQNEAQ (reference sequence). This CDR3 spans 15 amino acids. CDR3 nucleotides: TGTGCCAGCAGCTTCGGGACAGGGAAGTTTCAGCCCCAGCATTTT. This sequence encodes CASSFGTGKFQPQHF.

There are many counts of this clonotype. The chain links TRBV5-1 to TRBJ2-1; D is unclear. The CDR3 has 14 residues. CDR1 SGHRS and CDR2 YFSETQ come from the germline V gene. Trimming removed 4 bases at V and 5 bases at J, with 13 bases between. Here the CDR3 DNA reads TGCGCCAGCAGCCCCGACCTCTACAACAATGAGCAGTTCTTC. Protein product: CASSPDLYNNEQFF.

This clonotype was counted at least ten times. The rearrangement uses TRBV12-3 or TRBV12-4 and TRBJ2-3; D gene ambiguous. The CDR3 has 12 residues. V was pared by 3 bases and J by 4 bases, with 5 bases between. The CDR3 reads CASSFVPDTQYF. CDR3 bases: TGTGCCAGCAGTTTTGTCCCAGATACGCAGTATTTT.